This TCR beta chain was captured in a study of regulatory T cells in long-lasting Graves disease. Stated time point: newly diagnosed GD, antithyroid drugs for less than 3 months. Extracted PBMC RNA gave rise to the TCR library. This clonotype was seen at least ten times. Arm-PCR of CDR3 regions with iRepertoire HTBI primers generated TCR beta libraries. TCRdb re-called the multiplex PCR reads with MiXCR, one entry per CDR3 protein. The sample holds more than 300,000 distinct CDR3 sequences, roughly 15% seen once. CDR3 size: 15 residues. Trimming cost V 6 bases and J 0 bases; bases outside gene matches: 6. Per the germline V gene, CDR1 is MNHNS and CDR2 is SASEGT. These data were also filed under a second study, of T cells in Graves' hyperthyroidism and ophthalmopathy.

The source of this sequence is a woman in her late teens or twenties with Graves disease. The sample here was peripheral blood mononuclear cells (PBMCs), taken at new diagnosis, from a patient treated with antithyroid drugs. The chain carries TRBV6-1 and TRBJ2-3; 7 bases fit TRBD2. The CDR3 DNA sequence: TGTGCCAGCAGGCAGGGACTACTTAGCACAGATACGCAGTATTTT. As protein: CASRQGLLSTDTQYF.